The 25 T cell receptor beta chains below all came from one sample that was sequenced in a study of blood T cell repertoires in COVID-19. Some clones are missing from TCRdb's copy, which holds only in-frame ones; the method was immunoSEQ multiplex PCR. The sample has roughly 320,000 clones; approximately 90% are singletons. Sequencing input: peripheral blood. The origin of the receptors is a woman aged 50 to 65 with COVID-19, enrolled during active disease.

This clone was recorded only once. The rearrangement joins TRBV7-9 to TRBJ2-7, with TRBD2 matching over 12 bases. Germline trimming cut 4 bases from V and 0 bases from J; bases unmatched to any gene: 13. The CDR3 length is 19 residues. CDR1 is SEHNR and CDR2 is FQNEAQ in the germline V gene (reference sequence). DNA for the CDR3: TGTGCCAGCAGCTCGTGGGTCGGGCTAGCGGGAGGGAGCTCCTACGAGCAGTACTTC. The encoded protein is CASSSWVGLAGGSSYEQYF. Complete variable domain (other parts from reference TRBV7-9 and TRBJ2-7): DTGVSQNPRHKITKRGQNVTFRCDPISEHNRLYWYRQTLGQGPEFLTYFQNEAQLEKSRLLSDRFSAERPKGSFSTLEIQRTEQGDSAMYLCASSSWVGLAGGSSYEQYFGPGTRLTVT.

Here the CDR3 reads CASSGSGVYGYTF. The CDR3 nucleotides read TGTGCCAGTAGTGGCAGCGGCGTTTATGGCTACACCTTC. The V call is TRBV19, the J call TRBJ1-2; D gene unclear. The CDR3 covers 13 residues. Germline V gene sequence: CDR1 LNHDA, CDR2 SQIVND (reference sequence). V was shortened by 5 bases and J by 5 bases, with 12 bases between the two germline ends.

The rearrangement uses TRBV18 and TRBJ2-5, with 12 bases identical to TRBD1. Germline CDR1 KGHSH, CDR2 LQKENI. This CDR3 spans 17 amino acids. V gave up 5 bases and J gave up 4 bases; unmatched junction bases: 11. This chain's CDR3 is CASSSTGTGGYIETQYF. The DNA for the CDR3 is TGTGCCAGCTCATCCACCGGGACAGGGGGCTATATAGAGACCCAGTACTTC.

This clone occurred once. The chain couples TRBV4-1 to TRBJ1-4; 12 positions match TRBD1. This CDR3 comprises 15 residues. Germline CDR1 MGHRA, CDR2 YSYEKL. Trimming removed 4 bases from V and 13 bases from J; junction bases left unmatched: 10. This CDR3 is CASSLGGTGGDLLFF. The CDR3 DNA sequence: TGCGCCAGCAGCCTCGGTGGGACAGGGGGCGATTTACTGTTTTTT.

V is TRBV6-1 and J is TRBJ2-1, with TRBD2 matching 14 bases. The CDR3 has 15 amino acids. V gave up 3 bases and J gave up 10 bases; unmatched junction bases: 5. Germline V lookup: CDR1 MNHNS, CDR2 SASEGT. The CDR3 protein is CASSEGLAGVSEQFF. CDR3 nucleotides: TGTGCCAGCAGTGAGGGACTAGCGGGAGTTAGCGAGCAGTTCTTC.

The chain links TRBV18 to TRBJ1-6, with 8 bases fitting TRBD1. Germline V gives CDR1 KGHSH, CDR2 LQKENI. Germline trimming cut 1 base from V and 6 bases from J; bases unmatched to any gene: 2. This CDR3 region has 15 residues. In DNA, the CDR3 is TGTGCCAGCTCACCACGGACAGGGACTAATTCACCCCTCCACTTT. Translation: CASSPRTGTNSPLHF.

The V and J genes are TRBV7-9 and TRBJ2-7, with 10 bases fitting TRBD2. The CDR3 extends over 15 amino acids. Trimming took 1 base from V and 3 from J; bases not matched to a gene: 3. Per germline, CDR1 SEHNR and CDR2 FQNEAQ (reference sequence). This CDR3 is CASSLGASGGYEQYF. CDR3 nucleotides: TGTGCCAGCAGCTTAGGGGCTAGCGGGGGCTACGAGCAGTACTTC.

The V call is TRBV2, the J call TRBJ2-1; possibly TRBD1 for D (7 bases). Trimming left V 6 bases short and J 8 bases short, with 17 bases between. Per germline, CDR1 SNHLY and CDR2 FYNNEI. This CDR3 contains 14 residues. CDR3 sequence reads: CASRPGTASDEQFF. The CDR3 DNA follows: TGTGCCAGCAGGCCCGGGACAGCTAGCGATGAGCAGTTCTTC.

This rearrangement joins TRBV20-1 to TRBJ2-1; D perhaps matches TRBD2 (6 bases). Germline CDR1 DFQATT, CDR2 SNEGSKA (reference sequence). Trimming removed 3 bases at V and 6 bases at J, with 9 bases between. This CDR3 comprises 12 residues. CDR3 sequence (DNA): TGCAGTGCTAGTTGGGAGGTCAATGAGCAGTTCTTC. It is translated as CSASWEVNEQFF.

V gene TRBV11-3 combines with J gene TRBJ2-1, with 10 bases aligning to TRBD2. Trimming at V came to 4 bases and at J to 0 bases, leaving 0 bases not matched to a gene. The CDR3 runs to 15 residues. Germline lookup yields CDR1 SGHNT and CDR2 YENEEA. The CDR3, as DNA: TGTGCCAGCAGCTCTAGCGGGAGCTCCTACAATGAGCAGTTCTTC. It specifies CASSSSGSSYNEQFF.

The gene calls are TRBV4-3 and TRBJ1-1, with 7 bases fitting TRBD1. The CDR3 covers 16 residues. CDR1 is LGHNA, CDR2 YSLEER, per germline. V shed 0 bases, J shed 4 bases, and the junction held 8 bases outside the gene matches. This chain's CDR3 is CASSQDVGTAATEAFF. DNA of the CDR3: TGCGCCAGCAGCCAAGATGTTGGGACAGCCGCCACTGAAGCTTTCTTT.

The chain carries TRBV24-1 and TRBJ2-7; the match to TRBD1 covers 10 bases. This CDR3 spans 17 amino acids. Looked up from germline, CDR1 is KGHDR and CDR2 is SFDVKD. The J segment lost 2 bases and the V segment lost 4 bases, leaving 10 bases of the junction unmatched. CDR3 DNA sequence: TGTGCCACCAGTGAAGATCTGGGACAGGGGCCAACCTACGAGCAGTACTTC. Translated, it gives CATSEDLGQGPTYEQYF.

The rearrangement joins TRBV19 to TRBJ2-1; TRBD2 matches at 11 bases. CDR3 size: 16 residues. Trimming at V came to 6 bases and at J to 7 bases, leaving 11 bases not matched to a gene. The V gene's germline CDR1 is LNHDA and CDR2 SQIVND (reference sequence). The CDR3 coding sequence is TGTGCCAGTAGGAGCGGCGGGACTAGCGGAACGAATGAGCAGTTCTTC. This translates into CASRSGGTSGTNEQFF.

J is TRBJ1-4 and V is TRBV19; 9 bases are shared with TRBD1. Germline-derived CDR1 and CDR2 are LNHDA and SQIVND (reference sequence). V was clipped by 4 bases and J by 7 bases; unmatched bases: 4. This CDR3 is built from 14 residues. CDR3 residues: CASSKQGAVEKLFF. DNA for the CDR3: TGTGCCAGTAGTAAACAGGGGGCGGTTGAAAAACTGTTTTTT. The full variable domain, completed using reference TRBV19 and TRBJ1-4, is DGGITQSPKYLFRKEGQNVTLSCEQNLNHDAMYWYRQDPGQGLRLIYYSQIVNDFQKGDIAEGYSVSREKKESFPLTVTSAQKNPTAFYLCASSKQGAVEKLFFGSGTQLSVL.

In its sample, this clone was seen a few times. The chain is built from TRBV2 and TRBJ2-6; TRBD1 aligns across 10 bases. The CDR3 has 21 amino acids. Germline assignment: CDR1 SNHLY and CDR2 FYNNEI. V was pared by 6 bases and J by 3 bases, with 20 bases of the junction left unmatched. In DNA form, the CDR3 reads TGTGCCAGCAGGACTAAGACTTTCCCGGGACAGGGGTCAGTTGGGGCCAACGTCCTGACTTTC. This sequence encodes CASRTKTFPGQGSVGANVLTF. The variable domain in full, completed from reference TRBV2 and TRBJ2-6, reads EPEVTQTPSHQVTQMGQEVILRCVPISNHLYFYWYRQILGQKVEFLVSFYNNEISEKSEIFDDQFSVERPDGSNFTLKIRSTKLEDSAMYFCASRTKTFPGQGSVGANVLTFGAGSRLTVL.

This rearrangement joins TRBV6-5 to TRBJ2-7; D possibly corresponds to TRBD1 (6 bases). The V gene lost 5 bases and the J gene lost 2 bases, with 16 bases spanning the gap. The germline gives CDR1 MNHEY, CDR2 SVGAGI. This CDR3 has 15 amino acids. The CDR3 coding sequence is TGTGCCAGCAGTCCCACAGGGACCGTACCCTACGAGCAGTACTTC. Its translation is CASSPTGTVPYEQYF.

V and J are TRBV29-1 and TRBJ2-3; maybe TRBD2 (5 bases). The CDR3 has 14 amino acids. V was shortened by 2 bases and J by 0 bases, with 9 bases between the two germline ends. Germline CDR1 and CDR2: SQVTM and ANQGSEA. CDR3 protein: CSVETRGSTDTQYF. The DNA for the CDR3 is TGCAGCGTTGAAACTAGAGGGAGCACAGATACGCAGTATTTT.

The V call is TRBV30, the J call TRBJ1-1; 8 bases line up with TRBD1. Trimming removed 0 bases from V and 4 bases from J; junction bases left unmatched: 7. Germline lookup yields CDR1 GTSNPN and CDR2 SVGIG (reference sequence). This CDR3 spans 15 amino acids. As DNA, the CDR3 is TGTGCCTGGAGTGTATTCAGGGGGCTTTTCACTGAAGCTTTCTTT. Amino acid sequence: CAWSVFRGLFTEAFF. The complete variable domain, with remaining parts taken from reference TRBV30 and TRBJ1-1, reads SQTIHQWPATLVQPVGSPLSLECTVEGTSNPNLYWYRQAAGRGLQLLFYSVGIGQISSEVPQNLSASRPQDRQFILSSKKLLLSDSGFYLCAWSVFRGLFTEAFFGQGTRLTVV.

This chain links TRBV19 with TRBJ2-7; 7 bases align to TRBD1. The J segment lost 2 bases and the V segment lost 1 base, leaving 8 bases of the junction unmatched. From germline, CDR1 is LNHDA and CDR2 SQIVND (reference sequence). This CDR3 has 16 residues. The CDR3 loop reads CASSIAEGGGTYEQYF. The CDR3, as DNA: TGTGCCAGTAGTATAGCGGAAGGGGGCGGAACCTACGAGCAGTACTTC.

The V gene is TRBV20-1, the J gene TRBJ1-3; D possibly corresponds to TRBD1 (6 bases). This CDR3 spans 11 amino acids. Germline V lookup: CDR1 DFQATT, CDR2 SNEGSKA (reference sequence). The V end was cut by 6 bases, the J end by 3 bases, with 6 bases between. DNA for the CDR3: TGCAGTGCCAGGGGTGGAAACACCATATATTTT. Encoded protein: CSARGGNTIYF.

The chain couples TRBV6-6 to TRBJ2-7; D is perhaps TRBD1 (7 bases). Germline V gene data show CDR1 as MNHNY and CDR2 as SVGAGI (reference sequence). CDR3 length: 15 residues. Trimming stripped 5 bases from V and 1 base from J, with 15 bases between. In DNA, the CDR3 is TGTGCCAGCAGTCCTGGCCCAGGGGGGTCCTACGAGCAGTACTTC. Translated: CASSPGPGGSYEQYF.

This clone was observed once. The V gene is TRBV6-5, the J gene TRBJ1-1; the match to TRBD1 covers 7 bases. CDR1 and CDR2 from the germline V gene are MNHEY and SVGAGI. Germline trimming cut 7 bases from V and 5 bases from J; bases unmatched to any gene: 13. This CDR3 contains 15 residues. This CDR3 reads CASTDARGRWTEAFF. CDR3 nucleotides: TGTGCCAGCACCGACGCGAGGGGGCGGTGGACTGAAGCTTTCTTT.

This sequence joins TRBV9 and TRBJ2-6, with a weak D call TRBD1 (7 bases). The V end lost 0 bases, the J end lost 3 bases, and 10 bases lay between the germline ends. Germline V gives CDR1 SGDLS, CDR2 YYNGEE. The CDR3 length is 16 residues. This chain's CDR3 is CASSVDRGGGANVLTF. The CDR3 DNA follows: TGTGCCAGCAGCGTAGACAGGGGAGGTGGGGCCAACGTCCTGACTTTC.

The chain has TRBV3-1 (or the pseudogene TRBV3-2) and TRBJ1-4; D gene ambiguous. The CDR3 length is 14 residues. V shed 8 bases and J shed 1 base, with 11 bases lying between them. The germline gives CDR1 LGHDT, CDR2 YNNKEL (reference sequence). The CDR3: CASSFGRTNEKLFF. The CDR3 DNA is TGTGCCAGCTCCTTTGGGAGAACTAATGAAAAACTGTTTTTT.

Worth noting for this clone: A junction end diverges from the germline sequence, so it may reflect a read error. The chain employs TRBV7-7 and TRBJ2-5, with 12 positions matching TRBD1. The CDR3 is 16 residues long. Germline V CDR1 and CDR2: SSHAT, FNYEAQ (reference sequence). CDR3 nucleotides: TGTGCTAGCAGCTTAGGGGGACAGGGGGCTATCGAGACCCAGTACTTC. This codes for CASSLGGQGAIETQYF.